This T cell receptor beta chain originates from a study of regulatory T cells in long-lasting Graves disease. The time point denotes: newly diagnosed GD, antithyroid drugs for less than 3 months. Extracted PBMC RNA gave rise to the TCR library. EDTA tubes received about 9.4 milliliters of drawn peripheral blood. The V end was cut by 3 bases, the J end by 6 bases, with 14 bases between. CDR3 length: 13 residues. Germline-derived CDR1 and CDR2 are DFQATT and SNEGSKA (reference sequence). For TCR beta, libraries came from iRepertoire HTBI primers and Arm-PCR of CDR3 regions. TCRdb reanalysed the multiplex PCR reads using MiXCR and keeps one entry per CDR3 protein. The sample contains 540,000 or so distinct CDR3 sequences, approximately 13% of which appear only once. This clonotype was seen ten or more times. The sample was also reused in another study, on T cells in Graves' hyperthyroidism and ophthalmopathy. From that second work: HTBI primers were the set used in a first-round RT-PCR of the TCR CDR3. It was a median approximately 7.1 months before onset that the model predicted ophthalmopathy.

This sequence originates from a man younger than 45 with Graves disease. V usage is TRBV20-1 and J usage is TRBJ1-2, with D tentatively TRBD1 (6 bases). Specimen: peripheral blood mononuclear cells (PBMCs), collected at new diagnosis, from a patient treated with antithyroid drugs. The CDR3 DNA follows: TGCAGTGCTAGGGACAGCTGGATAAATGGCTACACCTTC. This gives the protein CSARDSWINGYTF.